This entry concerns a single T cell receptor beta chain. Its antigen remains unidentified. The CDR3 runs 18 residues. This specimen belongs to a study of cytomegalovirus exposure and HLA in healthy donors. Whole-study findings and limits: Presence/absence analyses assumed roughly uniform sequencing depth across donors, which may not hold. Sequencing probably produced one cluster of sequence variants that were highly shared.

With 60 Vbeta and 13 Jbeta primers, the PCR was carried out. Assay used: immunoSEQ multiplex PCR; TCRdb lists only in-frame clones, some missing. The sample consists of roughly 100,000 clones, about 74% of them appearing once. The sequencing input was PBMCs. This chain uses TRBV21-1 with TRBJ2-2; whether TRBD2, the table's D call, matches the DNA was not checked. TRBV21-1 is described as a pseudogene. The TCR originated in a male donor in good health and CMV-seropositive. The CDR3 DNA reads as TGTGCCAGCTCCTTAATCCCAGGAGCGGGAGGTGAGACCGGGGAGCTGTTTTTT. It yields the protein CASSLIPGAGGETGELFF.